This TCR beta chain was identified in a study of T cell responses to AZD1222 COVID-19 vaccine. Study-level results: It should be noted that donors were predominantly white British and more often female, and clonal diversity was possibly underestimated. Vaccination with two AZD1222 doses was followed by a rise in Spike-specific TCR breadth and depth. Only a handful of AZD1222 recipients were seropositive at baseline.

About this clone: Its target is not known.

The assay was immunoSEQ multiplex PCR, and TCRdb's table has in-frame clones only and misses some. The repertoire holds around 130,000 clones, with 70% to 90% as singletons. Trimming removed 8 bases at V and 0 bases at J, with 8 bases between. The CDR3 runs 13 residues. Germline-derived CDR1 and CDR2 are SNHLY and FYNNEI. The sample consisted of peripheral blood, taken on day 0 of AZD1222 vaccination. This sequence originates from an adult in good health. The chain is built from TRBV2 and TRBJ2-4; unclear D gene. The chain's CDR3 is CASQDQAKNIQYF. The CDR3 coding sequence is TGTGCCAGCCAGGATCAAGCCAAAAACATTCAGTACTTC.